One and the same sample provided the 5 T cell receptor beta chains below, sequenced in a study of T cell repertoires in aging, cancer and after chemotherapy. Rearranged V-D-J TRB sequences were amplified with a mixed TRB-A/B primer pool. TCRdb re-derived calls from the multiplex PCR reads in MiXCR, one entry per CDR3 protein. Here the sample spans several thousand distinct CDR3 sequences, approximately 42% being singletons. Amplification of TCR beta used genomic DNA extracted from peripheral blood. The sequencing sample was made of blood. The source is a human donor with a solid tumor.

This clonotype has more than one count but fewer than ten. J is TRBJ1-5 and V is TRBV6-6; TRBD1 might be the D (5 bases). CDR3 length: 16 amino acids. CDR1 and CDR2 (germline): MNHNY, SVGAGI (reference sequence). Trimming removed 3 bases at V and 4 bases at J, with 16 bases between. CDR3 in amino acids: CASSYLSGPKNQPQHF. The CDR3 bases are TGTGCCAGCAGTTATCTATCGGGACCCAAGAATCAGCCCCAGCATTTT.

The genes are TRBV21-1 and TRBJ2-5; the tabulated D call, TRBD2, remains unverified against the DNA. TRBV21-1 has pseudogene status. The CDR3 contains 13 residues. CDR3 DNA: TGTGCCAGCCCCACTAGCGGCCAAGAGACCCAGTACTTC. Amino acids: CASPTSGQETQYF.

With regard to this clonotype: Compared with germline, one end of the junction differs, possibly owing to a read error. CDR3 coding DNA: TGTGCCAGTAGTTACGGAAACTATTGCTACACCTTC. Translated, it gives CASSYGNYCYTF. This chain joins TRBV19 and TRBJ1-2; D not resolved. Germline V lookup: CDR1 LNHDA, CDR2 SQIVND (reference sequence). The CDR3 totals 12 residues.

V and J are TRBV30 and TRBJ2-7; TRBD2 matches 15 bases. V lost 2 bases to trimming and J lost 5 bases; unmatched junction nucleotides: 4. CDR3 size: 15 residues. From germline, CDR1 is GTSNPN and CDR2 SVGIG (reference sequence). CDR3 nucleotide sequence: TGTGCCTGGAGTAAGGGACTAGCGGGGGGCAACGAGCAGTACTTC. Translation: CAWSKGLAGGNEQYF.

The genes are TRBV12-3 or TRBV12-4 and TRBJ2-3; unclear D gene. V lost 7 bases, J lost 3 bases, and 8 bases lay in between. The CDR3 is made up of 12 amino acids. This CDR3 reads CASKTETDTQYF. The CDR3 coding sequence is TGTGCCAGCAAGACGGAGACAGATACGCAGTATTTT.